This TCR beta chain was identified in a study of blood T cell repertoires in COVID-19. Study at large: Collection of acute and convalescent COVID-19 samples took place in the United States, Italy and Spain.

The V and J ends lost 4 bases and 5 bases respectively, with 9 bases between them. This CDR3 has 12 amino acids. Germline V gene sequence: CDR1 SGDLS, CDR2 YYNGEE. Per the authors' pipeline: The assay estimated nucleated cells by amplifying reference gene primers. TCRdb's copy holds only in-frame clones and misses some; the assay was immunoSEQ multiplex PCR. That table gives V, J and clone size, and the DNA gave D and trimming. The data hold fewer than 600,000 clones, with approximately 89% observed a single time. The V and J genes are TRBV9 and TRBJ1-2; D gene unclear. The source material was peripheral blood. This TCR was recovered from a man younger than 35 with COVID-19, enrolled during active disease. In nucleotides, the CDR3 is TGTGCCAGCAGCCCGGCGGGGTATGGCTACACCTTC. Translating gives CASSPAGYGYTF.